The 20 T cell receptor beta chains reported below all come from one sample, sequenced in a study of CD8 T cells in Susac syndrome. The RNA input was about 0.5 to 1 ug, and it was reverse transcribed with random hexamers. One entry per CDR3 protein results from TCRdb running MiXCR on the immunoSEQ multiplex PCR reads. The table records approximately 120,000 distinct CDR3 sequences, around 95% of them present only once. Material for sequencing was CD8+ T cells from PBMCs. The receptors shown here come from a human donor with Susac syndrome.

J is TRBJ2-3 and V is TRBV9; 8 bases agree with TRBD2. This CDR3 is 16 amino acids long. CDR1 and CDR2 (germline): SGDLS, YYNGEE. The V segment lost 0 bases and the J segment 1 base; nucleotides outside the gene matches: 4. The CDR3: CASSVGTSPRTDTQYF. As DNA, the CDR3 is TGTGCCAGCAGCGTAGGGACTAGCCCTCGCACAGATACGCAGTATTTT.

The rearrangement uses TRBV12-3 or TRBV12-4 and TRBJ2-4; D not resolved. Trimming removed 8 bases at V and 4 bases at J, with 9 bases between. The CDR3 runs to 12 residues. The CDR3 nucleotides are TGTGCCAGCCACGGGCAGAAAAACATTCAGTACTTC. Its protein product is CASHGQKNIQYF.

The chain carries TRBV4-2 and TRBJ2-7, with D maybe TRBD2 (6 bases). From germline, CDR1 is LGHNA and CDR2 YNFKEQ. The CDR3 contains 18 residues. V gave up 0 bases and J gave up 0 bases, with 18 bases separating them. CDR3: CASSQEGEAAGPSYEQYF. In DNA, the CDR3 is TGTGCCAGCAGCCAAGAAGGGGAGGCGGCGGGCCCCTCCTACGAGCAGTACTTC.

The V call is TRBV6-5, the J call TRBJ1-1; 8 nucleotides match TRBD1. J lost 0 bases, V lost 0 bases, and 3 bases had no gene match. Per the germline V gene, CDR1 is MNHEY and CDR2 is SVGAGI. The length of the CDR3 is 16 residues. The CDR3 bases are TGTGCCAGCAGTTACTCCTGGACAGGGCTGAACACTGAAGCTTTCTTT. Translating it yields CASSYSWTGLNTEAFF.

V and J are TRBV20-1 and TRBJ2-7; possible D gene TRBD2, 7 bases. Trimming left V 4 bases short and J 0 bases short, with 16 bases between. The CDR3 has 15 amino acids. Germline V gene sequence: CDR1 DFQATT, CDR2 SNEGSKA (reference sequence). CDR3 loop: CSATWAGANSYEQYF. CDR3 DNA: TGCAGTGCTACCTGGGCGGGGGCGAACTCCTACGAGCAGTACTTC.

The CDR3 loop reads CASRLTGEDYEQYF. The CDR3 nucleotides are TGTGCCAGCCGCCTCACGGGGGAGGACTACGAGCAGTACTTC. This chain links TRBV6-2 or TRBV6-3 with TRBJ2-7; D perhaps matches TRBD2 (6 bases). V lost 8 bases to trimming and J lost 3 bases, with 17 bases between them. Germline V gives CDR1 MNHEY, CDR2 SVGEGT. The CDR3 length is 14 residues.

The rearrangement joins TRBV6-5 to TRBJ2-5, with D possibly being TRBD1 or TRBD2 (5 bases each). The CDR3 is 15 amino acids. Trimming stripped 0 bases from V and 1 base from J, with 9 bases between. The germline CDR1 and CDR2 sequences are MNHEY and SVGAGI. The CDR3 region has the DNA TGTGCCAGCAGTTACTCCCGGGGCGGCCAAGAGACCCAGTACTTC. The encoded protein is CASSYSRGGQETQYF.

This clonotype showed up just once. The chain has TRBV2 and TRBJ2-7; possibly TRBD1 or TRBD2 for D (5 bases each). The CDR3 length is 17 residues. Germline CDR1 SNHLY, CDR2 FYNNEI. V lost 6 bases, J lost 1 base, and 22 bases lay in between. The DNA of the CDR3 is TGTGCCAGCAGCCCTGGGGCGGGCGCCCGCTTTTCCTACGAGCAGTACTTC. Amino acids: CASSPGAGARFSYEQYF.

This chain links TRBV9 with TRBJ1-4, with 8 bases identical to TRBD1. Trimming cost V 2 bases and J 5 bases; bases outside gene matches: 5. Germline CDR1 reads SGDLS; CDR2 reads YYNGEE. This CDR3 is built from 15 residues. This CDR3 reads CASSVEDRVNEKLFF. CDR3 DNA: TGTGCCAGCAGCGTGGAGGACAGGGTGAATGAAAAACTGTTTTTT.

The chain uses TRBV30 and TRBJ2-3; no clear D gene. Germline V gives CDR1 GTSNPN, CDR2 SVGIG (reference sequence). The V gene lost 0 bases and the J gene lost 2 bases, with 6 bases spanning the gap. The CDR3 runs to 13 residues. CDR3 residues: CAWSVTDTDTQYF. Written as DNA, the CDR3 is TGTGCCTGGAGTGTAACTGACACAGATACGCAGTATTTT.

V and J are TRBV7-9 and TRBJ2-7; D is ambiguous. The germline V and J ends were trimmed by 3 bases and 4 bases, with 10 bases remaining between them. This CDR3 spans 13 amino acids. Germline values: CDR1 SEHNR, CDR2 FQNEAQ (reference sequence). CDR3 nucleotide sequence: TGTGCCAGCAGCTTCAGTCAGTCATACGAGCAGTACTTC. Amino acids: CASSFSQSYEQYF.

The chain is built from TRBV6-5 and TRBJ1-1; D remains unclear. Trimming took off 5 bases at V and 0 bases at J, with 7 bases between the two ends. The germline gives CDR1 MNHEY, CDR2 SVGAGI. This CDR3 is 13 amino acids long. CDR3 in amino acids: CASSVQMNTEAFF. The CDR3 DNA reads TGTGCCAGCAGTGTACAGATGAACACTGAAGCTTTCTTT.

The chain recombines TRBV28 with TRBJ2-7, with a tentative D call TRBD2 (6 bases). Between the trimmed V and J ends, which lost 3 bases and 6 bases, there was a span of 12 bases. The length of the CDR3 is 13 residues. From germline, CDR1 is MDHEN and CDR2 SYDVKM. The CDR3 DNA follows: TGTGCCAGCAGTTTCGGGCTGGAGGGCGAGCAGTACTTC. Translated, it gives CASSFGLEGEQYF.

This rearrangement joins TRBV20-1 to TRBJ2-1; 8 nucleotides agree with TRBD2. The CDR3 consists of 15 residues. Germline CDR1 DFQATT, CDR2 SNEGSKA (reference sequence). The V and J ends lost 6 bases and 7 bases, in that order; junction bases with no gene match: 14. The CDR3 reads CSALGASGLSNEQFF. The DNA for the CDR3 is TGCAGTGCCCTAGGCGCTAGCGGGCTGTCGAATGAGCAGTTCTTC.

V is TRBV5-6 and J is TRBJ2-3; 8 nucleotides line up with TRBD2. V dropped 6 bases and J dropped 4; count of bases not matched to a gene: 10. CDR3 length: 15 amino acids. Per germline, CDR1 SGHDT and CDR2 YYEEEE. CDR3 sequence reads: CASTPGGRFADTQYF. The CDR3, as DNA: TGTGCCAGCACCCCGGGCGGGAGGTTCGCAGATACGCAGTATTTT.

The chain joins TRBV7-2 to TRBJ1-2; TRBD1 matches 7 bases. The trim removed 4 bases at V and 8 bases at J, leaving 7 bases unmatched. From germline, CDR1 is SGHTA and CDR2 FQGNSA. The CDR3 loop spans 13 amino acids. The chain's CDR3 is CASSSRQGWGYTF. The CDR3 region has the DNA TGTGCCAGCAGCTCGCGACAGGGCTGGGGCTACACCTTC.

The chain combines TRBV24-1 with TRBJ2-6; D remains unclear. The germline V and J ends were trimmed by 3 bases and 1 base, with 9 bases remaining between them. Germline values: CDR1 KGHDR, CDR2 SFDVKD. The CDR3 loop spans 16 amino acids. The DNA of the CDR3 is TGTGCCACCAGTGATAGTGGGGTTTCTGGGGCCAACGTCCTGACTTTC. Protein product: CATSDSGVSGANVLTF.

The J gene is TRBJ1-1, the V gene TRBV13; tentatively, D is TRBD1 (6 bases). Trimming cost V 1 base and J 1 base, with 13 bases left between them. This CDR3 has 16 residues. Germline V gene data show CDR1 as PRHDT and CDR2 as FYEKMQ (reference sequence). CDR3 bases: TGTGCCAGCAGCTTAGTGGCAGGGGCTTCGAACACTGAAGCTTTCTTT. Translation: CASSLVAGASNTEAFF.

This chain joins TRBV4-2 and TRBJ1-6; D remains ambiguous. Germline CDR1 LGHNA, CDR2 YNFKEQ. V lost 0 bases, J lost 9 bases, and 12 bases lay in between. This CDR3 contains 15 residues. CDR3 in amino acids: CASSQDLTVPSPLHF. As DNA, the CDR3 is TGTGCCAGCAGCCAAGATCTTACGGTCCCTTCACCCCTCCACTTT.

The chain is built from TRBV20-1 and TRBJ2-1; D may match TRBD1 or TRBD2 (5 bases each). V was trimmed by 6 bases and J by 2 bases, leaving 17 bases between them. The germline gives CDR1 DFQATT, CDR2 SNEGSKA (reference sequence). The length of the CDR3 is 15 residues. This chain's CDR3 is CSADGRGLPYNEQFF. For the CDR3, the DNA is TGCAGTGCAGATGGACGGGGCCTTCCCTACAATGAGCAGTTCTTC.